Listed below are T cell receptor beta chains from one sample, sequenced in a study of regulatory T cells in long-lasting Graves disease. TCRdb re-called the multiplex PCR reads through MiXCR, storing one row per CDR3 protein. The data contain hundreds of thousands of distinct CDR3 sequences, approximately 15% of them singletons. This same sample was also part of a study on T cells in Graves' hyperthyroidism and ophthalmopathy.

Sequencing was performed on peripheral blood mononuclear cells (PBMCs), taken at new diagnosis, from a patient treated with antithyroid drugs. The receptor set was obtained from a man aged 25 to 40 with Graves disease. The CDR3 runs from the conserved cysteine through the conserved F or W. D genes are given only for firm matches. Size values are once, few and many counts, or a class for expanded clones, and some rows have none.

v_call	d_call	clone_size	cdr3_length	j_call	cdr3_nt	cdr3_aa
TRBV11-2	-	many	15	TRBJ2-1	TGTGCCAGCAGCTTATACCCGGCCGTGGGGGATGAGCAGTTCTTC	CASSLYPAVGDEQFF
TRBV29-1	-	many	12	TRBJ2-6	TGCAGCGTAGTTTCTGGGGCCAACGTCCTGACTTTC	CSVVSGANVLTF
TRBV7-9	-	many	14	TRBJ2-7	TGTGCCAGCAGCCCCACAAGGAGCTCCTACGAGCAGTACTTC	CASSPTRSSYEQYF
TRBV12-3/TRBV12-4	TRBD2	once	17	TRBJ2-3	TGTGCCAGCAGTACCAGGACTAGCGGGGCTAGCACAGATACGCAGTATTTT	CASSTRTSGASTDTQYF
TRBV6-1	-	many	12	TRBJ2-1	TGTGCCAGCAGTGCCCTAGTAAGTGAGCAGTTCTTC	CASSALVSEQFF
TRBV30	-	many	15	TRBJ1-4	TGTGCCTGGAACCGCGGGGCTGCAACTAATGAAAAACTGTTTTTT	CAWNRGAATNEKLFF
TRBV6-1	-	-	14	TRBJ2-7	TGTGCCAGTGGAGATCAGGGGAAAGGGTACGAGCAGTACTTC	CASGDQGKGYEQYF
TRBV20-1	TRBD2	-	13	TRBJ2-4	TGCAGTGCTCGAGGACTAGCGACAAACATTCAGTACTTC	CSARGLATNIQYF
TRBV2	-	-	15	TRBJ1-1	TGTGCCAGCAGTGAACGGGACACCATGAACACTGAAGCTTTCTTT	CASSERDTMNTEAFF
TRBV6-2/TRBV6-3	-	-	16	TRBJ2-4	TGTGCCAGCAGTTACTCGCCTAACACCTTTCTGGACATTCAGTACTTC	CASSYSPNTFLDIQYF
TRBV20-1	TRBD2	few	14	TRBJ2-7	TGCAGTGCTCTTACTAGCGGGAGTGACTACGAGCAGTACTTC	CSALTSGSDYEQYF
TRBV2	-	many	11	TRBJ2-5	TGTGCCAGCAGTAATCAAGAGACCCAGTACTTC	CASSNQETQYF
TRBV11-2	-	many	14	TRBJ2-3	TGTGCCAGCAGCTTTGGCCGTAAGACAGATACGCAGTATTTT	CASSFGRKTDTQYF
TRBV19	-	few	15	TRBJ1-2	TGTGCCAGTAGTACCTCATCAGACAGCTCCTATGGCTACACCTTC	CASSTSSDSSYGYTF
TRBV24-1	-	-	17	TRBJ2-1	TGTGCCACCAGTGAACCCGGGACATATAGGGGGTACAATGAGCAGTTCTTC	CATSEPGTYRGYNEQFF
TRBV12-3/TRBV12-4	-	many	15	TRBJ1-1	TGTGCCAGCAGTGCGGCGGGACAATTGAACACTGAAGCTTTCTTT	CASSAAGQLNTEAFF
TRBV12-3/TRBV12-4	-	many	13	TRBJ2-7	TGTGCCAGCAGTTTAGGACAGGACTACGAGCAGTACTTC	CASSLGQDYEQYF
TRBV5-1	-	-	13	TRBJ1-4	TGCGCCACCTCCAGGGGCGGTGGTGAAAAACTGTTTTTT	CATSRGGGEKLFF
TRBV11-2	-	many	12	TRBJ1-1	TGTGCCAGCAGCTCCATGAGCACTGAAGCTTTCTTT	CASSSMSTEAFF
TRBV2	-	many	16	TRBJ2-7	TGTGCCAGCAGTGAAGCGCTCCTGGCGGTCTCCTACGAGCAGTACTTC	CASSEALLAVSYEQYF
TRBV20-1	TRBD2	few	14	TRBJ2-1	TGCAGTGCTGATCCGCGGGAGCCCTACAATGAGCAGTTCTTC	CSADPREPYNEQFF
TRBV12-3/TRBV12-4	-	-	13	TRBJ2-1	TGTGCCAGCAGCCCCACCCGGGTAGGTGAGCAGTTCTTC	CASSPTRVGEQFF
TRBV12-3/TRBV12-4	-	many	14	TRBJ1-3	TGTGCCAGCAGTTTTTCCCGGTCCGGAAACACCATATATTTT	CASSFSRSGNTIYF
TRBV6-2/TRBV6-3	-	many	14	TRBJ1-1	TGTGCCAGTGGGAGGGCGGTCAAAAACACTGAAGCTTTCTTT	CASGRAVKNTEAFF
TRBV19	TRBD2	-	15	TRBJ2-5	TGTGCCAGTAGTAAGACTAGCGGATATCAAGAGACCCAGTACTTC	CASSKTSGYQETQYF
TRBV27	-	many	15	TRBJ2-3	TGTGCCAGCAGTTTACTGTCGGGGAGCACAGATACGCAGTATTTT	CASSLLSGSTDTQYF
TRBV5-6	TRBD2	many	16	TRBJ2-2	TGTGCCAGCAGCTTCCGCGGGAGCGCAAACACCGGGGAGCTGTTTTTT	CASSFRGSANTGELFF
TRBV25-1	-	many	14	TRBJ2-1	TGTGCCAGCAGTGAATTGGCCGGGGTGGATGAGCAGTTCTTC	CASSELAGVDEQFF
TRBV15	TRBD1	many	15	TRBJ1-2	TGTGCCACCAGCAGTGCAGGGGGCAACATCTATGGCTACACCTTC	CATSSAGGNIYGYTF
TRBV10-2	TRBD1	many	13	TRBJ2-5	TGCGCCAGCGGGACAGGGACAGGCGAGACCCAGTACTTC	CASGTGTGETQYF
TRBV19	-	-	14	TRBJ2-2	TGTGCCAGTAGTCCTCCGGAGGAGGCCGGGGAGCTGTTTTTT	CASSPPEEAGELFF
TRBV6-2/TRBV6-3	-	many	14	TRBJ1-4	TGTGCCAGCAGTACAGGGAAGTATTATGAAAAACTGTTTTTT	CASSTGKYYEKLFF
TRBV6-5	-	many	14	TRBJ1-4	TGTGCCAGCAGTTACTCCAGGGCTGGCGAAAAACTGTTTTTT	CASSYSRAGEKLFF
TRBV20-1	TRBD2	few	15	TRBJ2-7	TGCAGTGCTAGAGATCAAGCGGGAAGCTCCTACGAGCAGTACTTC	CSARDQAGSSYEQYF
TRBV12-3/TRBV12-4	-	-	15	TRBJ1-2	TGTGCCAGCAGTATTGGGACCTCAGCTAACTATGGCTACACCTTC	CASSIGTSANYGYTF
TRBV27	-	many	14	TRBJ2-1	TGTGCCAGCAGTACCCGGGGCAATTACAATGAGCAGTTCTTC	CASSTRGNYNEQFF
TRBV20-1	-	-	12	TRBJ1-2	TGCAGTGTTGTCAGGGGTGATTATGGCTACACCTTC	CSVVRGDYGYTF
TRBV6-1	TRBD2	-	16	TRBJ2-5	TGTGCCAGCATGTTGGGACTAGCGGGCTCTCAAGAGACCCAGTACTTC	CASMLGLAGSQETQYF
TRBV12-3/TRBV12-4	-	few	14	TRBJ2-7	TGTGCCAGCAGTTTAAAAACTAGACATTACGAGCAGTACTTC	CASSLKTRHYEQYF
TRBV6-1	TRBD2	many	14	TRBJ2-7	TGTGCCAGCAGGGAAGGACTAGTCCTGGCCGAGCAGTACTTC	CASREGLVLAEQYF
TRBV30	TRBD1	-	16	TRBJ2-5	TGTGCCTGGAATCTCGGACAGGGCCCCCCCCAAGAGACCCAGTACTTC	CAWNLGQGPPQETQYF
TRBV20-1	-	-	12	TRBJ1-2	TGCAGTGCGACGGGACAAACCTATGGCTACACCTTC	CSATGQTYGYTF
TRBV4-1	TRBD2	-	17	TRBJ2-7	TGCGCCAGCAGCGTTTTCCGGCTGGGACTAGCGGGTAACGAGCAGTACTTC	CASSVFRLGLAGNEQYF
TRBV5-1	TRBD1	many	13	TRBJ1-2	TGCGCCAGCAGCCGGACAGGGGAGGTTGGCTACACCTTC	CASSRTGEVGYTF
TRBV9	-	few	14	TRBJ2-7	TGTGCCAGCAGCGTAGAAAGCCTCTCCTACGAGCAGTACTTC	CASSVESLSYEQYF
TRBV3-1	-	many	14	TRBJ1-5	TGTGCCAGCAGCCAGAACGGGGTGAATCAGCCCCAGCATTTT	CASSQNGVNQPQHF
TRBV12-3/TRBV12-4	TRBD1	-	15	TRBJ2-5	TGTGCCAGCAGCGCCGGGACAGGGGGTCGGGAGACCCAGTACTTC	CASSAGTGGRETQYF
TRBV15	TRBD2	many	18	TRBJ2-1	TGTGCCACCAGCAGAGATTGGGGACTAGCGGGAGATAACGATGAGCAGTTCTTC	CATSRDWGLAGDNDEQFF
TRBV7-3	-	many	14	TRBJ2-7	TGTGCCAGCAGCTTAGACGGGACAACCTACGAGCAGTACTTC	CASSLDGTTYEQYF
TRBV19	TRBD1	many	14	TRBJ2-3	TGTGCCAGTGGAAGCAGGGGGCGCACAGATACGCAGTATTTT	CASGSRGRTDTQYF
TRBV6-1	TRBD1	many	15	TRBJ1-2	TGTGCCAGCAGGCCAGCTGGACAGGGCAACTATGGCTACACCTTC	CASRPAGQGNYGYTF
TRBV5-6	-	few	16	TRBJ2-4	TGTGCCAGCAGCTTGGCGGGCAGCGCTTGGGGAAACATTCAGTACTTC	CASSLAGSAWGNIQYF
TRBV20-1	TRBD2	many	12	TRBJ2-3	TGCAGTGCTACCGTGGGTGCGGGAGAGGAGTATTTT	CSATVGAGEEYF
TRBV11-2	-	many	13	TRBJ2-3	TGTGCCAGCAGCTTAGATCTAAGAGATACGCAGTATTTT	CASSLDLRDTQYF
TRBV6-1	-	-	10	TRBJ2-2	TGTGCCAGCAGAACCGGGGAGCTGTTTTTT	CASRTGELFF
TRBV10-3	-	many	13	TRBJ2-3	TGTGCCATCAGTGAGTCGTTAGACAGGAGTATGTATTTT	CAISESLDRSMYF
TRBV6-5	-	many	14	TRBJ2-7	TGTGCCAGCAGTTACGAGGTAGCGTCCTACGAGCAGTACTTC	CASSYEVASYEQYF